A single sample gave rise to the 6 T cell receptor beta chains below, sequenced in a study of cytomegalovirus exposure and HLA in healthy donors. PCR primers comprised 60 Vbeta and 13 Jbeta primers. The table came from immunoSEQ multiplex PCR; TCRdb's copy has only in-frame clones and leaves some out. The sample includes approximately 130,000 clones, approximately 82% of them seen just once. Sequencing used PBMCs. These receptors were collected from a man between 45 and 60 years old in good health and CMV-seronegative.

The gene calls are TRBV4-2 and TRBJ1-2, with D perhaps TRBD1 (5 bases). V lost 3 bases and J 4 bases, leaving 18 bases between the germline ends. Looked up from germline, CDR1 is LGHNA and CDR2 is YNFKEQ. The CDR3 sequence is 16 residues long. CDR3 sequence reads: CASSQEGRGVLYGYTF. CDR3 DNA sequence: TGTGCCAGCAGCCAGGAGGGTAGAGGGGTCCTCTATGGCTACACCTTC.

CDR3 nucleotides: TGTGCCAGCAGTCGAGCGGGGGGGTCCTACAATGAGCAGTTCTTC. Translated: CASSRAGGSYNEQFF. V gene TRBV6-5 combines with J gene TRBJ2-1; the match to TRBD2 covers 10 bases. The germline V gene encodes CDR1 MNHEY and CDR2 SVGAGI. The CDR3 extends over 15 amino acids. The trim removed 5 bases at V and 1 base at J, leaving 2 bases unmatched.

CDR3 sequence: CASSAPLASSYNEQFF. CDR3 nucleotides: TGTGCCAGCAGCGCCCCACTAGCGAGCTCCTACAATGAGCAGTTCTTC. The V and J genes are TRBV11-3 and TRBJ2-1; 7 bases line up with TRBD2. This CDR3 contains 16 residues. V lost 5 bases, J lost 0 bases, and 7 bases stayed unmatched. Germline CDR1 SGHNT, CDR2 YENEEA.

The V gene is TRBV29-1, the J gene TRBJ2-7; possible D gene TRBD2, 6 bases. Germline CDR1 reads SQVTM; CDR2 reads ANQGSEA. With 7 bases removed from V and 1 base from J, the gap between germline ends came to 11 bases. The CDR3 extends over 12 amino acids. CDR3 DNA: TGCAGCGCGGCTGGGACTTCCTACGAGCAGTACTTC. Encoded protein: CSAAGTSYEQYF.

The chain combines TRBV6-5 with TRBJ1-2, with D perhaps matching TRBD1 (5 bases). Germline loops: CDR1 MNHEY, CDR2 SVGAGI. Trimming cost V 4 bases and J 2 bases, with 8 bases left between them. The CDR3 runs 13 residues. CDR3 DNA: TGTGCCAGCAGTTTGGGGCAGAACTATGGCTACACCTTC. Its translation: CASSLGQNYGYTF.

The chain combines TRBV27 with TRBJ2-5; the D gene is possibly TRBD2 (6 bases). The germline V gene encodes CDR1 MNHEY and CDR2 SMNVEV (reference sequence). V lost 4 bases and J 8 bases, leaving 14 bases between the germline ends. The CDR3 totals 13 residues. The CDR3 reads CASSSGVEGTQYF. The CDR3 region has the DNA TGTGCCAGCAGTTCGGGAGTGGAGGGTACCCAGTACTTC.